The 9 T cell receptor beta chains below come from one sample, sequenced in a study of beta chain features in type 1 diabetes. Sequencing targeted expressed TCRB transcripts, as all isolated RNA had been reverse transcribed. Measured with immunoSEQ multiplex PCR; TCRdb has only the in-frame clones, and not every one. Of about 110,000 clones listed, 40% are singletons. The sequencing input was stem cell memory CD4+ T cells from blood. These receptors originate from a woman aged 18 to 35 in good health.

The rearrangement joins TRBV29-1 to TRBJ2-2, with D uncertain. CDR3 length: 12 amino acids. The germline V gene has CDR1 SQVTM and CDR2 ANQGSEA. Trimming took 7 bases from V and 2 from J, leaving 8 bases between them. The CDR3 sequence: CSGSPNTGELFF. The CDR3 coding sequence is TGCAGCGGGAGCCCAAACACCGGGGAGCTGTTTTTT.

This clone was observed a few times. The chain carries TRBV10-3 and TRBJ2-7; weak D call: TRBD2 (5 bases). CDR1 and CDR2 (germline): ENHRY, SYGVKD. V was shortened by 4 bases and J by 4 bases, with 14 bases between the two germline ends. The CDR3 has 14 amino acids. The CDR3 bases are TGTGCCATCAGTGGCGGACCTTCGGGATACGAGCAGTACTTC. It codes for CAISGGPSGYEQYF.

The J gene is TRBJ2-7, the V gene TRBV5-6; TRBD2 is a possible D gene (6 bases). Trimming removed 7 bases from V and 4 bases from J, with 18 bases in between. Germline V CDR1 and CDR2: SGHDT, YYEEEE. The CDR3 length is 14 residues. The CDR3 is CASFNGTYGYEQYF. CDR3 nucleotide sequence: TGTGCCAGCTTTAACGGGACTTACGGATACGAGCAGTACTTC.

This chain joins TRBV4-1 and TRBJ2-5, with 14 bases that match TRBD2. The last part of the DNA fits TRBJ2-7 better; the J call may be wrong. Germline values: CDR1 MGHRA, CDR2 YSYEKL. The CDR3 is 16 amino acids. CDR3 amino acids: CASSFSGLAGAREQYF. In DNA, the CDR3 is TGCGCCAGCAGCTTCTCGGGACTAGCGGGAGCTCGCGAGCAGTACTTC.

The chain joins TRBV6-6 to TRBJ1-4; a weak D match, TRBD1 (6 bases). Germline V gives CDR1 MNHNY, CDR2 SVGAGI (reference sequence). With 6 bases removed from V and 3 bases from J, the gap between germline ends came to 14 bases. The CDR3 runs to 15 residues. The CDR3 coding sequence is TGTGCCAGCAGGCGACAGGCTCTGGCTAATGAAAAACTGTTTTTT. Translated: CASRRQALANEKLFF.

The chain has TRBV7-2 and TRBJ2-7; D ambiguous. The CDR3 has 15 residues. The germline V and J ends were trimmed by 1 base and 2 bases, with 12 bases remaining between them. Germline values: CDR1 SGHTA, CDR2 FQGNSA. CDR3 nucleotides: TGTGCCAGCAGCTTAGTTTCGGGTAGGACCTACGAGCAGTACTTC. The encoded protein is CASSLVSGRTYEQYF.

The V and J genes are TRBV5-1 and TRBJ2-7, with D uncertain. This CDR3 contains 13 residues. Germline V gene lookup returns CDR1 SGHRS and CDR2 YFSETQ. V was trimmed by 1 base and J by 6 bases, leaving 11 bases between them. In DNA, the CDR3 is TGCGCCAGCAGCTTGTTACAGTCCGGCGAGCAGTACTTC. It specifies CASSLLQSGEQYF.

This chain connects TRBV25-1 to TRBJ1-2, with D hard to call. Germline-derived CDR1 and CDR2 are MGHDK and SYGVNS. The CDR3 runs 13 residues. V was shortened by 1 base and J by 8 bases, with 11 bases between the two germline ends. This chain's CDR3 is CASSEFYGGGYTF. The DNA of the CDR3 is TGTGCCAGCAGTGAATTTTACGGCGGGGGCTACACCTTC.

The CDR3 sequence: CASMVAHSYNEQFF. CDR3 nucleotide sequence: TGTGCCAGCATGGTCGCACACTCCTACAATGAGCAGTTCTTC. The chain is built from TRBV6-5 and TRBJ2-1; unclear D gene. Trimming pared 7 bases from V and 0 bases from J, leaving 10 bases between. The germline gives CDR1 MNHEY, CDR2 SVGAGI. The CDR3 has 14 residues.